The rows below give T cell receptor beta chains drawn from one sample of a study of control samples from healthy donors and cancer patients. Here immunoSEQ multiplex PCR was the method, and the copy in TCRdb shows in-frame clones only, minus some. The sample lists 100,000 to 150,000 clones; approximately 90% were seen once. Sequenced: blood. The receptors originated from a man in his fifties in good health. CDR3s include the opening cysteine and the closing phenylalanine or tryptophan. Each record gives: V gene, clone size, J gene, CDR3 protein. Clone size is shown for a subset of rows, as once, few, many or a class of expanded clone.

V gene: TRBV30; clone size: -; J gene: TRBJ1-1; CDR3 protein: CAWSTGRFGNEAFF
V gene: TRBV4-1; clone size: -; J gene: TRBJ2-3; CDR3 protein: CASSPVHVADTQYF
V gene: TRBV14; clone size: -; J gene: TRBJ2-6; CDR3 protein: CASSPPGFYSGANVLTF
V gene: TRBV4-2; clone size: -; J gene: TRBJ1-6; CDR3 protein: CASSQDPGNSPLHF
V gene: TRBV28; clone size: once; J gene: TRBJ2-7; CDR3 protein: CASSLTGYEQYF
V gene: TRBV4-1; clone size: -; J gene: TRBJ2-7; CDR3 protein: CASKPRDGGRYEQYF
V gene: TRBV28; clone size: -; J gene: TRBJ2-2; CDR3 protein: CASSLSGSTGELFF
V gene: TRBV5-1; clone size: -; J gene: TRBJ1-1; CDR3 protein: CASSPDRGNTEAFF
V gene: TRBV12-5; clone size: few; J gene: TRBJ2-7; CDR3 protein: CASGSSPGSRTYEQYF
V gene: TRBV19; clone size: -; J gene: TRBJ1-6; CDR3 protein: CASSLGSNSPLHF
V gene: TRBV11-3; clone size: -; J gene: TRBJ2-5; CDR3 protein: CASSFGLAFGPQETQYF
V gene: TRBV6-5; clone size: -; J gene: TRBJ2-5; CDR3 protein: CASSYSSGRLRETQYF
V gene: TRBV6-5; clone size: -; J gene: TRBJ2-2; CDR3 protein: CASRSLKWNTGELFF
V gene: TRBV25-1; clone size: -; J gene: TRBJ1-6; CDR3 protein: CASMGQGYNSPLHF
V gene: TRBV6-6; clone size: -; J gene: TRBJ2-7; CDR3 protein: CASSYSYRSYEQYF
V gene: TRBV6-1; clone size: -; J gene: TRBJ1-3; CDR3 protein: CASSEGSTGNTIYF
V gene: TRBV19; clone size: -; J gene: TRBJ1-1; CDR3 protein: CASSIIIGSNGAFF
V gene: TRBV19; clone size: many; J gene: TRBJ2-7; CDR3 protein: CASGGLAGGTYEQYF
V gene: TRBV12-3/TRBV12-4; clone size: -; J gene: TRBJ2-2; CDR3 protein: CASSLGTGELFF
V gene: TRBV11-3; clone size: -; J gene: TRBJ1-3; CDR3 protein: CASRSSTGTTGNTIYF
V gene: TRBV30; clone size: -; J gene: TRBJ1-1; CDR3 protein: CAWSVEGAGTEAFF
V gene: TRBV7-6; clone size: -; J gene: TRBJ1-4; CDR3 protein: CASSSPRTTNEKLFF
V gene: TRBV27; clone size: -; J gene: TRBJ2-3; CDR3 protein: CASSFSSLGGTDTQYF
V gene: TRBV2; clone size: -; J gene: TRBJ2-3; CDR3 protein: CASSGRGTDTQYF
V gene: TRBV28; clone size: -; J gene: TRBJ1-2; CDR3 protein: CASSLGQGMGGYTF
V gene: TRBV4-1; clone size: -; J gene: TRBJ2-4; CDR3 protein: CASSPEVMRNIQYF
V gene: TRBV9; clone size: -; J gene: TRBJ2-3; CDR3 protein: CASSASTSGGFTDTQYF
V gene: TRBV3-1/TRBV3-2; clone size: -; J gene: TRBJ2-7; CDR3 protein: CASSHLDQLSYEQYF
V gene: TRBV7-8; clone size: -; J gene: TRBJ2-5; CDR3 protein: CASSFQETQYF
V gene: TRBV6-6; clone size: -; J gene: TRBJ1-6; CDR3 protein: CASSYSTQGRSPLHF
V gene: TRBV7-9; clone size: -; J gene: TRBJ1-2; CDR3 protein: CASSLAGGASGYGYTF
V gene: TRBV29-1; clone size: -; J gene: TRBJ2-3; CDR3 protein: CSVVHTWGTDTQYF
V gene: TRBV6-5; clone size: -; J gene: TRBJ2-3; CDR3 protein: CASSYRGGRDTQYF
V gene: TRBV2; clone size: -; J gene: TRBJ2-1; CDR3 protein: CASRPRRNPGQVNNEQFF
V gene: TRBV2; clone size: -; J gene: TRBJ1-1; CDR3 protein: CASRSGRDKNTEAFF
V gene: TRBV11-3; clone size: -; J gene: TRBJ2-2; CDR3 protein: CASSLNFGELFF
V gene: TRBV5-1; clone size: -; J gene: TRBJ2-1; CDR3 protein: CASSPFLAGGPNEQFF
V gene: TRBV11-2; clone size: -; J gene: TRBJ1-5; CDR3 protein: CASSLNRNNQPQHF
V gene: TRBV13; clone size: -; J gene: TRBJ2-3; CDR3 protein: CASSLGLGLAGLAGAADTQYF
V gene: TRBV5-5; clone size: -; J gene: TRBJ1-5; CDR3 protein: CASSASGTGIQPQHF